The 15 T cell receptor beta chains below come from one sample, sequenced in a study of shared clonotypes between healthy human individuals. The protocol was immunoSEQ multiplex PCR, while the TCRdb copy is restricted to in-frame clones and leaves out a portion. The table lists 1.5 million to 2.5 million clones, about 95% of them singletons. Naive CD8 cells, CD45RO-negative and positively selected for CCR7, excluded terminally differentiated effector memory CD45RA+ cells. Sequences were obtained from naive CD8+ T cells sorted from blood. All receptors come from a man younger than 35 in good health.

A note on this clone: Other DNA sequences in the sample encode the same CDR3. The gene calls are TRBV6-5 and TRBJ2-1; D not certain. The CDR3 has 15 amino acids. The ends were cut back, 0 bases at V and 0 bases at J, with 6 bases in the middle. Per germline, CDR1 MNHEY and CDR2 SVGAGI. CDR3 protein: CASSYSQSSYNEQFF. The CDR3 DNA follows: TGTGCCAGCAGTTACTCGCAAAGCTCCTACAATGAGCAGTTCTTC.

This clone has more than one count but fewer than ten. The V call is TRBV4-1, the J call TRBJ1-2; 9 nucleotides line up with TRBD1. Germline CDR1 reads MGHRA; CDR2 reads YSYEKL. The junction had 11 bases not matched to a gene; V was cut back by 4 bases and J by 8 bases. This CDR3 is 15 amino acids long. CDR3 sequence (DNA): TGCGCCAGCAGCCTTGGCCCCGGGACAGGGCTCGGCTACACCTTC. Translating it yields CASSLGPGTGLGYTF.

CDR3 protein: CASSQAATGETQYF. For the CDR3, the DNA is TGCGCCAGCAGCCAAGCGGCCACCGGGGAGACCCAGTACTTC. The chain employs TRBV4-3 and TRBJ2-5; D is unclear. Germline CDR1 reads LGHNA; CDR2 reads YSLEER. Trimming cost V 1 base and J 5 bases, with 11 bases left between them. The CDR3 runs 14 residues.

CDR3 DNA: TGTGCCAGCAGTCCCCGGGGGTGGGATGGCTACACCTTC. Amino acids: CASSPRGWDGYTF. The V and J genes are TRBV27 and TRBJ1-2; maybe TRBD1 (5 bases). The CDR3 has 13 residues. Between the trimmed V and J ends, which lost 5 bases and 6 bases, there was a span of 13 bases. Germline CDR1 MNHEY, CDR2 SMNVEV (reference sequence).

The count of this clone is one. This chain joins TRBV27 and TRBJ1-3, with TRBD1 identical over 7 bases. This CDR3 region has 15 residues. Germline lookup yields CDR1 MNHEY and CDR2 SMNVEV (reference sequence). Trimming took 5 bases from V and 3 from J; bases not matched to a gene: 7. CDR3 in amino acids: CASSPDRAGGNTIYF. Here the CDR3 DNA reads TGTGCCAGCAGTCCAGACAGGGCGGGTGGAAACACCATATATTTT.

The V gene is TRBV2, the J gene TRBJ1-3; possible D gene TRBD1, 6 bases. This CDR3 contains 14 residues. The V end was cut by 7 bases, the J end by 0 bases, with 10 bases between. Looked up from germline, CDR1 is SNHLY and CDR2 is FYNNEI. CDR3 in DNA: TGTGCCAGCATCTTACAGGGCTCTGGAAACACCATATATTTT. Protein: CASILQGSGNTIYF.

This chain joins TRBV7-9 and TRBJ1-2, with D hard to call. The length of the CDR3 is 14 residues. V was clipped by 5 bases and J by 3 bases, with 13 bases between them. Germline V gene lookup returns CDR1 SEHNR and CDR2 FQNEAQ (reference sequence). CDR3 bases: TGTGCCAGCAGCCCCGGAGAGTTTGACTATGGCTACACCTTC. Its translation: CASSPGEFDYGYTF.

The V call is TRBV7-9, the J call TRBJ2-5; 7 positions match TRBD2. CDR3 length: 15 amino acids. The V and J ends lost 0 bases and 5 bases, in that order; junction bases with no gene match: 6. Germline values: CDR1 SEHNR, CDR2 FQNEAQ (reference sequence). This CDR3 reads CASSLALAAPETQYF. In DNA, the CDR3 is TGTGCCAGCAGCTTAGCGCTAGCGGCCCCGGAGACCCAGTACTTC.

The table lists this clone with a count of one. The sample holds other DNA sequences that translate to the same CDR3. The chain recombines TRBV27 with TRBJ2-3, with D perhaps TRBD2 (6 bases). Germline-derived CDR1 and CDR2 are MNHEY and SMNVEV (reference sequence). With 6 bases removed from V and 1 base from J, the gap between germline ends came to 8 bases. This CDR3 is built from 13 residues. The CDR3 DNA reads TGTGCCAGCAGGCCGGGAGGCACAGATACGCAGTATTTT. Its translation: CASRPGGTDTQYF.

The chain employs TRBV27 and TRBJ2-7; 10 bases agree with TRBD2. The CDR3 is 15 amino acids. The germline CDR1 and CDR2 sequences are MNHEY and SMNVEV (reference sequence). Germline trimming cut 5 bases from V and 5 bases from J; bases unmatched to any gene: 9. CDR3 amino acids: CASSPPSGSAHEQYF. The CDR3 nucleotides are TGTGCCAGCAGTCCCCCTAGCGGGAGTGCCCACGAGCAGTACTTC.

The chain combines TRBV4-3 with TRBJ1-2; D is unresolved. Trimming removed 0 bases from V and 3 bases from J, with 8 bases in between. CDR1 LGHNA and CDR2 YSLEER come from the germline V gene. The CDR3 totals 14 residues. CDR3 DNA: TGCGCCAGCAGCCAAGAGAGCGCTTACTATGGCTACACCTTC. It encodes CASSQESAYYGYTF.

Here the CDR3 DNA reads TGTGCCAGCAGCTCCCTGGGGACAGGGTACACTGAAGCTTTCTTT. Its protein product is CASSSLGTGYTEAFF. J is TRBJ1-1 and V is TRBV11-2; 9 bases fit TRBD1. The junction had 6 bases not matched to a gene; V was cut back by 4 bases and J by 3 bases. Germline V lookup: CDR1 SGHAT, CDR2 FQNNGV. The CDR3 consists of 15 residues.

The J gene is TRBJ2-7, the V gene TRBV30; D not certain. Germline V CDR1 and CDR2: GTSNPN, SVGIG (reference sequence). CDR3 size: 13 residues. V lost 5 bases to trimming and J lost 6 bases, with 17 bases between them. The CDR3 region is CAWPIAGIGEQYF. The CDR3, as DNA: TGTGCCTGGCCTATAGCTGGGATTGGCGAGCAGTACTTC.

This chain uses TRBV2 with TRBJ2-7; the D gene is possibly TRBD1 (5 bases). The V gene lost 2 bases and the J gene lost 4 bases, with 15 bases spanning the gap. There are 15 residues in the CDR3. Germline V gives CDR1 SNHLY, CDR2 FYNNEI. CDR3 bases: TGTGCCAGCAGTGAATTCGTAGGGGCGACATACGAGCAGTACTTC. It codes for CASSEFVGATYEQYF.

Details on this clone: Other DNA sequences of this sample code for an identical CDR3. This chain joins TRBV29-1 and TRBJ2-1, with 11 bases identical to TRBD1. This CDR3 comprises 14 residues. V gave up 4 bases and J gave up 2 bases; unmatched junction bases: 1. Germline lookup yields CDR1 SQVTM and CDR2 ANQGSEA. The CDR3 sequence: CSVGDRGAYNEQFF. CDR3 sequence (DNA): TGCAGCGTTGGGGACAGGGGGGCCTACAATGAGCAGTTCTTC.